Presented here are 11 T cell receptor beta chains from one specimen sequenced in a study of T cell responses to AZD1222 COVID-19 vaccine. The data were produced by immunoSEQ multiplex PCR, yet TCRdb's version contains in-frame clones alone and is incomplete. The repertoire has more than 70,000 clones, about 91% of them found once; the top ten carry around 30%. This sample comprised peripheral blood, obtained 28 days after the second AZD1222 dose. These receptor sequences come from an adult who received the AZD1222 COVID-19 vaccine.

This clone appeared a single time. V is TRBV4-3 and J is TRBJ2-3, with TRBD2 matching over 7 bases. The J segment lost 4 bases and the V segment lost 3 bases, leaving 10 bases of the junction unmatched. From germline, CDR1 is LGHNA and CDR2 YSLEER. This CDR3 has 16 residues. CDR3 coding DNA: TGCGCCAGCAGCCACCCCGTAGGCCGGGGGGCAGATACGCAGTATTTT. This translates into CASSHPVGRGADTQYF.

The V gene is TRBV13, the J gene TRBJ2-2; no clear D gene. The germline V and J ends were trimmed by 2 bases and 4 bases, with 11 bases remaining between them. This CDR3 is built from 15 residues. Looked up from germline, CDR1 is PRHDT and CDR2 is FYEKMQ (reference sequence). CDR3 protein: CASSLHRGFTGELFF. The CDR3 bases are TGTGCCAGCAGCTTACACCGCGGATTCACCGGGGAGCTGTTTTTT.

The genes are TRBV9 and TRBJ1-1; TRBD1 might be the D (6 bases). The V and J ends lost 5 bases and 0 bases respectively, with 11 bases between them. Germline V gives CDR1 SGDLS, CDR2 YYNGEE. This CDR3 has 14 amino acids. Here the CDR3 reads CASRKGEMNTEAFF. The CDR3 nucleotides are TGTGCCAGCAGGAAGGGGGAGATGAACACTGAAGCTTTCTTT.

The CDR3: CSVEDLENTEAFF. In nucleotides, the CDR3 is TGCAGCGTTGAAGATCTTGAGAACACTGAAGCTTTCTTT. This chain connects TRBV29-1 to TRBJ1-1; D is ambiguous. Trimming removed 0 bases at V and 1 base at J, with 6 bases between. The CDR3 has 13 residues. The V gene's germline CDR1 is SQVTM and CDR2 ANQGSEA. Variable domain in full (rest from reference TRBV29-1 and TRBJ1-1): SAVISQKPSRDICQRGTSLTIQCQVDSQVTMMFWYRQQPGQSLTLIATANQGSEATYESGFVIDKFPISRPNLTFSTLTVSNMSPEDSSIYLCSVEDLENTEAFFGQGTRLTVV.

CDR3 residues: CASSSGQGTDTQYF. The DNA for the CDR3 is TGCGCCAGCAGCTCGGGACAGGGCACAGATACGCAGTATTTT. This chain uses TRBV5-1 with TRBJ2-3, with 8 nucleotides matching TRBD1. This CDR3 is 14 amino acids long. The germline V gene has CDR1 SGHRS and CDR2 YFSETQ. The V segment lost 3 bases and the J segment 1 base; nucleotides outside the gene matches: 1.

The chain couples TRBV19 to TRBJ2-5; 8 bases agree with TRBD1. Germline values: CDR1 LNHDA, CDR2 SQIVND (reference sequence). Losses at the gene ends were 6 bases for V and 1 base for J; bases not matched to a gene: 4. CDR3 length equals 14 residues. This chain's CDR3 is CASRQDRAQETQYF. The DNA of the CDR3 is TGTGCCAGTAGGCAGGACAGGGCCCAAGAGACCCAGTACTTC.

The chain employs TRBV28 and TRBJ2-1, with 14 bases that match TRBD2. Trimming removed 6 bases from V and 0 bases from J; junction bases left unmatched: 10. The CDR3 has 19 amino acids. The V gene's germline CDR1 is MDHEN and CDR2 SYDVKM. The CDR3 loop is CASRPGLAGGSSSYNEQFF. The DNA of the CDR3 is TGTGCCAGCAGACCCGGACTAGCGGGAGGTTCCAGCTCCTACAATGAGCAGTTCTTC.

The count of this clone is one. The V and J genes are TRBV11-2 and TRBJ1-2; D call uncertain. The CDR3 has 14 amino acids. The germline V and J ends were trimmed by 1 base and 3 bases, with 9 bases remaining between them. The germline CDR1 and CDR2 sequences are SGHAT and FQNNGV. CDR3 in amino acids: CASSLGVRDYGYTF. CDR3 DNA sequence: TGTGCCAGCAGCTTAGGTGTGAGAGACTATGGCTACACCTTC.

The rearrangement links TRBV12-3 or TRBV12-4 to TRBJ1-5; D may be TRBD1 (6 bases). The CDR3 runs to 13 residues. The germline V and J ends were trimmed by 6 bases and 3 bases, with 9 bases remaining between them. CDR3 coding DNA: TGTGCCAGCAGACAGGGTTACAATCAGCCCCAGCATTTT. Its translation is CASRQGYNQPQHF.

The J gene is TRBJ2-7, the V gene TRBV7-8, with a possible D match to TRBD2 (5 bases). CDR3 length equals 14 residues. Germline-derived CDR1 and CDR2 are SGHVS and FQNEAQ. V was shortened by 5 bases and J by 3 bases, with 14 bases between the two germline ends. CDR3 region: CASSPTDGIYEQYF. The CDR3 DNA reads as TGTGCCAGCAGCCCAACGGACGGGATCTACGAGCAGTACTTC. Looking up the rest from reference TRBV7-8 and TRBJ2-7 gives the full variable domain: GAGVSQSPRYKVAKRGQDVALRCDPISGHVSLFWYQQALGQGPEFLTYFQNEAQLDKSGLPSDRFFAERPEGSVSTLKIQRTQQEDSAVYLCASSPTDGIYEQYFGPGTRLTVT.

The V call is TRBV2, the J call TRBJ1-6; D uncertain. Germline assignment: CDR1 SNHLY and CDR2 FYNNEI. Between the trimmed V and J ends, which lost 6 bases and 4 bases, there was a span of 7 bases. The CDR3 runs to 13 residues. The CDR3 protein is CASSLGYNSPLHF. The CDR3, as DNA: TGTGCCAGCAGCTTGGGTTATAATTCACCCCTCCACTTT.